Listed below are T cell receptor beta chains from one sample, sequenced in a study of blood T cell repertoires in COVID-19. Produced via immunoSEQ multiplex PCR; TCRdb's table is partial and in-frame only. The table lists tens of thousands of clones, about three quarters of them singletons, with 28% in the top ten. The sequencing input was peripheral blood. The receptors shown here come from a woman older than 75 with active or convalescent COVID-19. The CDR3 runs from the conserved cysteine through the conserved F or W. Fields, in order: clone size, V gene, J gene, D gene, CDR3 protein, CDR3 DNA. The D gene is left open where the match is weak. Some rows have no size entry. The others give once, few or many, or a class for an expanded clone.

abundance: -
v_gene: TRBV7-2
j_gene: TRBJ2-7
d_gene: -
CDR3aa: CASSLGVTGPSYEQYF
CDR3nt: TGTGCCAGCAGCTTAGGTGTTACAGGCCCCTCCTACGAGCAGTACTTC

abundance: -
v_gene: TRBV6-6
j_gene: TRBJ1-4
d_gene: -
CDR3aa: CASSPPVATNEKLFF
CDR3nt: TGTGCCAGCAGTCCGCCAGTTGCAACTAATGAAAAACTGTTTTTT

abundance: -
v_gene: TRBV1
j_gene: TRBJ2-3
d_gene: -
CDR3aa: CTSSQKAESTDTQYF
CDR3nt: TGCACCAGCAGTCAAAAAGCGGAGAGCACAGATACGCAGTATTTT

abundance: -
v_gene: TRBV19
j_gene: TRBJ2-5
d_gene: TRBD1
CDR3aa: CASGQGAGETQYF
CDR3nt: TGTGCCAGTGGACAGGGGGCGGGAGAGACCCAGTACTTC

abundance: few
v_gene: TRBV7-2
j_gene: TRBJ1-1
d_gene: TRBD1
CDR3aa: CASSPRGRTGNTEAFF
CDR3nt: TGTGCCAGCAGCCCTAGGGGTCGGACAGGGAACACTGAAGCTTTCTTT

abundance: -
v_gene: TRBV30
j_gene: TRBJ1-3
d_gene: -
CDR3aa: CAWSTQGAGNTIYF
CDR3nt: TGTGCCTGGAGTACACAGGGAGCTGGAAACACCATATATTTT

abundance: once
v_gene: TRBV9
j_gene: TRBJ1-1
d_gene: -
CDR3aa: CASSPRDFSNTEAFF
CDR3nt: TGTGCCAGCAGCCCGCGGGACTTTTCGAACACTGAAGCTTTCTTT

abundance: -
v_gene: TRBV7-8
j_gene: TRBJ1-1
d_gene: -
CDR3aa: CASSFGEYTEAFF
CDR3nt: TGTGCCAGCAGCTTTGGGGAGTACACTGAAGCTTTCTTT

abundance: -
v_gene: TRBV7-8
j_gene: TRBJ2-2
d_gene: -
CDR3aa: CASSASGVGGELFF
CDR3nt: TGTGCCAGCAGCGCTTCAGGGGTTGGCGGGGAGCTGTTTTTT

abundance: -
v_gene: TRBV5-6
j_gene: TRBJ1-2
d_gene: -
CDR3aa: CASSLVQGLRVYGYTF
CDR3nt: TGTGCCAGCAGCTTGGTTCAGGGATTAAGGGTCTATGGCTACACCTTC

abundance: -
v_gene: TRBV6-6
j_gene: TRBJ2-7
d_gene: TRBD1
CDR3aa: CASSSEGQGPYEQYF
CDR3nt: TGTGCCAGCAGTTCCGAAGGACAGGGGCCCTACGAGCAGTACTTC

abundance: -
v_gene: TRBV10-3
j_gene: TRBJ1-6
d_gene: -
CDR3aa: CAIMGGAGSPLHF
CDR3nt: TGTGCCATCATGGGGGGGGCTGGTTCACCCCTCCACTTT

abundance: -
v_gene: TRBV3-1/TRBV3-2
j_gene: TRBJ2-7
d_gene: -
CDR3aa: CASSQDERRVEQYF
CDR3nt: TGTGCCAGCAGCCAAGATGAGAGGCGGGTCGAGCAGTACTTC

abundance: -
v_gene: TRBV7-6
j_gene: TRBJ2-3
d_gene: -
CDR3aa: CASTEGTSDSTDTQYF
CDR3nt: TGTGCCAGCACGGAGGGGACTTCCGATAGCACAGATACGCAGTATTTT

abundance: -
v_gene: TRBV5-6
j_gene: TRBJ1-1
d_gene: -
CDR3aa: CASNRVNTEAFF
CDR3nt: TGTGCCAGCAACAGGGTGAACACTGAAGCTTTCTTT

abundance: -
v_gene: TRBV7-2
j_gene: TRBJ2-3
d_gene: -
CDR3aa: CASSLNPTSTDTQYF
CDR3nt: TGTGCCAGCAGCTTAAACCCCACTAGCACAGATACGCAGTATTTT

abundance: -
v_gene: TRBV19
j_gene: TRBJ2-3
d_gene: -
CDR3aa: CASTPRGGASDTQYF
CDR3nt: TGTGCCAGTACCCCTAGGGGGGGGGCGTCAGATACGCAGTATTTT

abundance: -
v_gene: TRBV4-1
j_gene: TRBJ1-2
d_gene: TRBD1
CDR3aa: CASSRMTGDNYGYTF
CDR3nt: TGCGCCAGCAGCCGTATGACAGGGGATAACTATGGCTACACCTTC

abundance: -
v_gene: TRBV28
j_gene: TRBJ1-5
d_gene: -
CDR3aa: CASSFPGGGRYQPQHF
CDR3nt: TGTGCCAGCAGTTTCCCCGGGGGGGGAAGGTATCAGCCCCAGCATTTT

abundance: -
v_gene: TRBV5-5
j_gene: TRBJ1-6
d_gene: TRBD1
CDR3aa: CASSLVVGTGDNSPLHF
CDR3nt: TGTGCCAGCAGCTTGGTTGTTGGGACAGGGGACAATTCACCCCTCCACTTT

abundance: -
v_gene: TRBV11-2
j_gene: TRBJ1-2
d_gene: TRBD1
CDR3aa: CASSPLQGVRGNGYTF
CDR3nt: TGTGCCAGCAGCCCGCTACAGGGGGTAAGAGGGAATGGCTACACCTTC

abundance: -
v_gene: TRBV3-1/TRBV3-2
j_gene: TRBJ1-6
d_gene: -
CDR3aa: CASSYSVSSYNSPLHF
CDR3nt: TGTGCCAGCAGCTACAGTGTAAGCTCCTATAATTCACCCCTCCACTTT

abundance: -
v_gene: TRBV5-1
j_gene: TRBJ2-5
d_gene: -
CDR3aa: CASSVGQTPSGTQYF
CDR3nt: TGCGCCAGCAGCGTAGGTCAGACTCCCTCGGGGACCCAGTACTTC

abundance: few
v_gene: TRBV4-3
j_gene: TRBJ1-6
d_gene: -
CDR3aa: CASSQDWKGNSPLHF
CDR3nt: TGCGCCAGCAGCCAAGATTGGAAGGGGAACTCACCCCTCCACTTT

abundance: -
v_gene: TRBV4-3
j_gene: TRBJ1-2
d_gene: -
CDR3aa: CASSQDVGQYYGYTF
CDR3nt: TGCGCCAGCAGCCAAGATGTCGGACAGTACTATGGCTACACCTTC

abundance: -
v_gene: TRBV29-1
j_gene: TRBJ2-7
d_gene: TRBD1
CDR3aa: CSVVTGRSLYEQYF
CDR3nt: TGCAGCGTTGTGACAGGGAGAAGTTTATACGAGCAGTACTTC

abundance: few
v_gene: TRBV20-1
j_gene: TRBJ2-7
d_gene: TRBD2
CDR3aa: CSASPSGGVGQYF
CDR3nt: TGCAGTGCTAGTCCCAGCGGGGGGGTAGGGCAGTACTTC

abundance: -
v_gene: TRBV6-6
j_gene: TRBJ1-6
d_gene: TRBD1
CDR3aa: CASSYTGDNSPLHF
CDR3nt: TGTGCCAGCAGTTACACAGGGGATAATTCACCCCTCCACTTT

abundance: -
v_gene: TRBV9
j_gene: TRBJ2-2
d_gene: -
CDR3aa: CASSPRSSGTGELFF
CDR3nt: TGTGCCAGCAGCCCACGGTCCTCGGGCACCGGGGAGCTGTTTTTT

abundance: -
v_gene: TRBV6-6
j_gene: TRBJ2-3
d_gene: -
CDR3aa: CASSYALADTQYF
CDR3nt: TGTGCCAGCAGTTACGCCTTAGCAGATACGCAGTATTTT

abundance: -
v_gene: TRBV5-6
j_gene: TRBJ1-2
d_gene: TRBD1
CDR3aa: CASSHRQGDGYTF
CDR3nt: TGTGCCAGCAGCCATCGACAGGGTGATGGCTACACCTTC

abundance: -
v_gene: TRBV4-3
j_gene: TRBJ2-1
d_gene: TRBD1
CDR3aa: CASSQYLGTGGYEQFF
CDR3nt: TGCGCCAGCAGCCAATACTTGGGGACAGGGGGCTATGAGCAGTTCTTC

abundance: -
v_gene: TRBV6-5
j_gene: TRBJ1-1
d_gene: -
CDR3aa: CASRQSGDTEAFF
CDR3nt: TGTGCCAGCAGGCAATCAGGGGACACTGAAGCTTTCTTT

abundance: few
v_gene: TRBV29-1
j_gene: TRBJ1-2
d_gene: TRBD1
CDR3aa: CSSERQGPNYGYTF
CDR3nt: TGCAGCTCGGAACGACAGGGGCCTAACTATGGCTACACCTTC

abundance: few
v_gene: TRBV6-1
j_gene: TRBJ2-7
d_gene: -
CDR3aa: CASSEIDSRAYEQYF
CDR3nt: TGTGCCAGCAGTGAAATTGACTCTAGAGCTTACGAGCAGTACTTC

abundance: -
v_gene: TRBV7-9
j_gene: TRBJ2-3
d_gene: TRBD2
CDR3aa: CASSLAKTSGGSDTQYF
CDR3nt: TGTGCCAGCAGCTTAGCTAAGACTAGCGGGGGGTCGGATACGCAGTATTTT

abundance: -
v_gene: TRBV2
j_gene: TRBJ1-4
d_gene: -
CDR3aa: CASNRGTNEKLFF
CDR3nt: TGTGCCAGCAATAGGGGAACTAATGAAAAACTGTTTTTT

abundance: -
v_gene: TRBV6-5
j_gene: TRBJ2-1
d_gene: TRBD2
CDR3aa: CASSYSLAGGDNEQFF
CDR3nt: TGTGCCAGCAGTTACTCACTAGCGGGGGGGGACAATGAGCAGTTCTTC

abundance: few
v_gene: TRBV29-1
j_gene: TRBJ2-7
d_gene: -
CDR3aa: CSVSGGEQYF
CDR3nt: TGCAGCGTCTCAGGCGGGGAGCAGTACTTC

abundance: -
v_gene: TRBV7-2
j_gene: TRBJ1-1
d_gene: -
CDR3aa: CASSSRVGTEAFF
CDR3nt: TGTGCCAGCAGCTCCAGGGTTGGCACTGAAGCTTTCTTT

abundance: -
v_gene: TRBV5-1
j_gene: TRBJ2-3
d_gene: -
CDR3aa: CASSLARPSTDTQYF
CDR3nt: TGCGCCAGCAGCTTGGCGCGTCCTAGCACAGATACGCAGTATTTT

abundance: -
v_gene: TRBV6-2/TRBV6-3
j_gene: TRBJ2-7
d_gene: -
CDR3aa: CASSYPLRDTTYEQYF
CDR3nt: TGTGCCAGCAGTTACCCCCTCCGGGACACCACCTACGAGCAGTACTTC

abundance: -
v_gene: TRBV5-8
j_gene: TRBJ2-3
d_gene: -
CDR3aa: CASSFPKRGGNTDTQYF
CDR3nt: TGTGCCAGCAGCTTCCCCAAACGGGGAGGTAACACAGATACGCAGTATTTT

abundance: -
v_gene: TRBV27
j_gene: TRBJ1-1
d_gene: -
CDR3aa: CASSLAPTGNTEAFF
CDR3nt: TGTGCCAGCAGTTTAGCCCCCACAGGGAACACTGAAGCTTTCTTT

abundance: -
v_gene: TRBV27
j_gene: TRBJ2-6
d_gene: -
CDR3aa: CASRGSSGANVLTF
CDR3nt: TGTGCCAGCAGGGGCTCCTCTGGGGCCAACGTCCTGACTTTC

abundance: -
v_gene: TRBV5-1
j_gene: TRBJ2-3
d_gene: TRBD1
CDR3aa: CASSFQGGTDTQYF
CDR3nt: TGCGCCAGCAGCTTCCAGGGGGGCACAGATACGCAGTATTTT

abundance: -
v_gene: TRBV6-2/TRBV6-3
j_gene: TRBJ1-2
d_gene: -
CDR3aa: CASSYPRRGYTF
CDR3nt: TGTGCCAGCAGTTACCCCCGTCGTGGCTACACCTTC

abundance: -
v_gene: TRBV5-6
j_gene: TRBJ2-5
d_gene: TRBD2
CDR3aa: CASSPSGRQETQYF
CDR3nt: TGTGCCAGCAGTCCTAGCGGGCGCCAAGAGACCCAGTACTTC

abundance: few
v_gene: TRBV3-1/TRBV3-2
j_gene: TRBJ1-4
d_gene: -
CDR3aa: CASSQAGIQAEKLFF
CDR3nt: TGTGCCAGCAGCCAAGCCGGGATCCAGGCTGAAAAACTGTTTTTT

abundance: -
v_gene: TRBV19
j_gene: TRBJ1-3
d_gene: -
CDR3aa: CASSTRGYGGNTIYF
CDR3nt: TGTGCCAGTAGTACCCGGGGTTACGGAGGGAACACCATATATTTT

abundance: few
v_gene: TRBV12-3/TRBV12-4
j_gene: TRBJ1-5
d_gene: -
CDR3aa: CASSWTDNQPQHF
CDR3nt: TGTGCCAGCAGTTGGACAGATAATCAGCCCCAGCATTTT

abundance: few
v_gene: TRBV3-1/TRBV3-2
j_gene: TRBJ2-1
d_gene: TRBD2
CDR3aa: CASSRLAGAYNEQFF
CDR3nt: TGTGCCAGCAGTCGACTAGCGGGGGCCTACAATGAGCAGTTCTTC

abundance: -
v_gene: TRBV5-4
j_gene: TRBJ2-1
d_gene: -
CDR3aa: CASSPSGSNEQFF
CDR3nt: TGTGCCAGCAGCCCCTCCGGTTCCAATGAGCAGTTCTTC

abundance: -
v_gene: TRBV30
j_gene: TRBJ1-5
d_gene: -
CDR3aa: CAWSGGTFEPQHF
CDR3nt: TGTGCCTGGAGTGGAGGAACTTTTGAGCCCCAGCATTTT

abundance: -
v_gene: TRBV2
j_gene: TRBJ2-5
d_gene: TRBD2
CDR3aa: CASRSGTILLETQYF
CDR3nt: TGTGCCAGCAGATCCGGGACTATTTTGTTAGAGACCCAGTACTTC